This TCR beta chain originates from a study of T-cell reconstitution after alpha-beta-depleted transplantation in children. This sample's TCRbeta library carried unique molecular identifier barcodes. TCRdb itself ran the PCR reads through MiXCR, one entry per CDR3 protein. The table includes about 980,000 distinct CDR3 sequences, roughly 31% detected once. This clonotype was seen only a few times. Its antigen is currently unknown. Germline V gene sequence: CDR1 DFQATT, CDR2 SNEGSKA (reference sequence). This CDR3 contains 14 residues. With 1 base removed from V and 0 bases from J, the gap between germline ends came to 10 bases. Study-wide findings and caveats: Surviving recipient T cells and intrathymic progenitors accounted for some patients' high TCRbeta diversity at day 60. At the one-year point after transplant, T-cell counts and TCRbeta diversity were found to come mostly from T cells that had been newly produced.

This rearrangement joins TRBV20-1 to TRBJ2-7; D gene unclear. This receptor was taken from a boy in the first two years of life who had a stem cell transplant for SCID, so the T cells may come from the graft donor. The sample consisted of PBMCs, mostly from graft donor cells, taken 360 days after TCRalphabeta/CD19-depleted stem cell transplant. The CDR3 loop is CSARGPGVSYEQYF. The CDR3 nucleotides are TGCAGTGCTAGAGGCCCAGGAGTCTCCTACGAGCAGTACTTC.